A single sample is the source of the 25 T cell receptor beta chains below, sequenced in a study of OX40 agonist ivuxolimab in advanced cancers. TCRdb's copy holds only in-frame clones and misses some; the assay was immunoSEQ multiplex PCR. Among about 41,000 clones listed, about 79% were seen once. The source material was CD4+ or CD8+ T cells sorted from blood, sampled in a trial of the OX40 agonist ivuxolimab. These receptors all come from an adult with an advanced solid tumor such as melanoma, head and neck, liver or kidney cancer.

The J gene is TRBJ2-7, the V gene TRBV19, with D possibly being TRBD2 (6 bases). From germline, CDR1 is LNHDA and CDR2 SQIVND (reference sequence). This CDR3 has 14 amino acids. Trimming removed 5 bases at V and 2 bases at J, with 13 bases between. Written as DNA, the CDR3 is TGTGCCAGTAGTCCGGAGGGGAGACCCTACGAGCAGTACTTC. Its translation is CASSPEGRPYEQYF.

V usage is TRBV4-3 and J usage is TRBJ1-4, with 11 bases that match TRBD1. V shed 1 base and J 8 bases; nucleotides not matched to a gene: 6. The CDR3 covers 16 residues. The V gene's germline CDR1 is LGHNA and CDR2 YSLEER. CDR3 nucleotides: TGCGCCAGCAGCCAAGCCGGGACAGGGGGTGTGGAAAAACTGTTTTTT. Translated: CASSQAGTGGVEKLFF.

V and J are TRBV4-1 and TRBJ1-2; TRBD1 aligns across 8 bases. With V trimmed by 4 bases and J by 3 bases, 4 bases remained unmatched. Germline V gene lookup returns CDR1 MGHRA and CDR2 YSYEKL. This CDR3 has 14 amino acids. The chain's CDR3 is CASSRTGQDYGYTF. CDR3 in DNA: TGCGCCAGCAGCCGGACAGGGCAGGACTATGGCTACACCTTC.

This clone came up once. The V call is TRBV11-3, the J call TRBJ2-7, with D perhaps TRBD1 (6 bases). V lost 6 bases to trimming and J lost 4 bases, with 10 bases between them. This CDR3 has 12 residues. CDR1 is SGHNT, CDR2 YENEEA, per germline. In nucleotides, the CDR3 is TGTGCCAGCAGTAACAGGGTATACGAGCAGTACTTC. Translated, it gives CASSNRVYEQYF.

The rearrangement joins TRBV7-6 to TRBJ2-1; D possibly uses TRBD1 or TRBD2 (6 bases each). Germline V gives CDR1 SGHVS, CDR2 FNYEAQ. Trimming cost V 5 bases and J 6 bases, with 23 bases left between them. This CDR3 spans 17 amino acids. The CDR3, as DNA: TGTGCCAGCAGCCGGGGGCGCCTAACCTCCATGTCCAATGAGCAGTTCTTC. Residues: CASSRGRLTSMSNEQFF.

This clone was counted only a few times. The chain links TRBV5-1 to TRBJ2-2; a possible D gene is TRBD2 (5 bases). Trimming took 6 bases from V and 1 from J, leaving 7 bases between them. The CDR3 length is 13 residues. Germline loops: CDR1 SGHRS, CDR2 YFSETQ. The CDR3 protein is CASTGVNTGELFF. The CDR3 DNA sequence: TGCGCCAGCACCGGGGTGAACACCGGGGAGCTGTTTTTT.

The chain has TRBV6-1 and TRBJ1-5; D is uncertain. V lost 6 bases and J 6 bases, leaving 12 bases between the germline ends. Germline V lookup: CDR1 MNHNS, CDR2 SASEGT. This CDR3 is 13 amino acids long. In DNA form, the CDR3 reads TGTGCCAGCAGGCGGGGTTCCGCTCAGCCCCAGCATTTT. Translated, it gives CASRRGSAQPQHF.

The chain links TRBV6-5 to TRBJ2-5; 7 positions agree with TRBD2. The germline gives CDR1 MNHEY, CDR2 SVGAGI. V lost 9 bases and J lost 4; bases outside the gene matches: 11. CDR3 size: 14 residues. The CDR3 DNA reads TGTGCCAGTGGGGATGGGGTAGCGGGAGAGACCCAGTACTTC. Translation: CASGDGVAGETQYF.

This clone was found once. V is TRBV7-4 and J is TRBJ2-2; D perhaps matches TRBD2 (6 bases). The ends were cut back, 5 bases at V and 4 bases at J, with 17 bases in the middle. This CDR3 has 16 amino acids. Germline V gives CDR1 SGHVT, CDR2 SQSDAQ. CDR3: CASSLGAGRGTGELFF. The CDR3 DNA sequence: TGTGCCAGCAGCCTAGGGGCAGGGCGGGGCACCGGGGAGCTGTTTTTT.

The chain combines TRBV7-9 with TRBJ2-7; tentatively, D is TRBD2 (6 bases). Trimming removed 2 bases from V and 5 bases from J, with 7 bases in between. This CDR3 is built from 12 residues. CDR1 and CDR2 from the germline V gene are SEHNR and FQNEAQ (reference sequence). CDR3 in amino acids: CASSLREDEQYF. The CDR3 nucleotides are TGTGCCAGCAGCTTAAGGGAGGACGAGCAGTACTTC. Full variable domain (remainder filled in from reference TRBV7-9 and TRBJ2-7): DTGVSQNPRHKITKRGQNVTFRCDPISEHNRLYWYRQTLGQGPEFLTYFQNEAQLEKSRLLSDRFSAERPKGSFSTLEIQRTEQGDSAMYLCASSLREDEQYFGPGTRLTVT.

This sequence joins TRBV4-1 and TRBJ1-1, with 7 positions matching TRBD1. The V segment lost 3 bases and the J segment 4 bases; nucleotides outside the gene matches: 8. Germline V gene sequence: CDR1 MGHRA, CDR2 YSYEKL. The CDR3 extends over 15 amino acids. Here the CDR3 DNA reads TGCGCCAGCAGCCATGGGACAGCTTTGGGCACTGAAGCTTTCTTT. It translates to CASSHGTALGTEAFF.

The CDR3 here is CASSQGGHNYGYTF. CDR3 bases: TGCGCCAGCAGCCAAGGGGGGCATAACTATGGCTACACCTTC. This chain joins TRBV4-3 and TRBJ1-2; D may be TRBD1 (6 bases). CDR3 length equals 14 residues. V shed 1 base and J shed 1 base, with 7 bases lying between them. CDR1 and CDR2 from the germline V gene are LGHNA and YSLEER.

This clone was recorded only once. The V and J genes are TRBV6-1 and TRBJ1-3, with 7 bases that match TRBD1. Per germline, CDR1 MNHNS and CDR2 SASEGT. The CDR3 consists of 14 residues. After removal of 6 bases from V and 4 bases from J, the junction contained 6 bases not matched to a gene. CDR3 sequence (DNA): TGTGCCAGCAGCAAGGGGGCTGCCGGAAACACCATATATTTT. As protein: CASSKGAAGNTIYF.

V gene TRBV11-1 combines with J gene TRBJ1-1, with D possibly TRBD1 on 5 matching bases. The CDR3 length is 13 residues. The germline V gene encodes CDR1 SGHAT and CDR2 FQDESV (reference sequence). V lost 6 bases, J lost 0 bases, and 8 bases lay in between. This CDR3 reads CASRGPLNTEAFF. The CDR3, as DNA: TGTGCCAGCAGGGGGCCTTTGAACACTGAAGCTTTCTTT.

This chain joins TRBV5-1 and TRBJ2-1; D uncertain. V gave up 2 bases and J gave up 4 bases, with 13 bases separating them. This CDR3 has 15 amino acids. Germline assignment: CDR1 SGHRS and CDR2 YFSETQ. The CDR3: CASSLVTNPYNEQFF. DNA for the CDR3: TGCGCCAGCAGCTTAGTAACAAATCCTTACAATGAGCAGTTCTTC.

The chain recombines TRBV21-1 with TRBJ2-3. TRBV21-1 is given as a pseudogene. The CDR3 sequence is 15 residues long. The CDR3 coding sequence is TGTGCCAGCAGCAAAGTCGGCCGGGACCCACACTCGCAGTATTTT. As protein: CASSKVGRDPHSQYF.

The chain uses TRBV6-1 and TRBJ1-1, with D hard to call. Germline CDR1 MNHNS, CDR2 SASEGT. V was shortened by 6 bases and J by 5 bases, with 19 bases between the two germline ends. The CDR3 is made up of 15 amino acids. CDR3 in DNA: TGTGCCAGCAGCAGGACCGTTGGCTCGGGGACTGAAGCTTTCTTT. This encodes CASSRTVGSGTEAFF.

This clone has just one count. V usage is TRBV6-1 and J usage is TRBJ1-1, with D maybe TRBD1 (6 bases). The V end was cut by 6 bases, the J end by 3 bases, with 11 bases between. Germline V gives CDR1 MNHNS, CDR2 SASEGT. The CDR3 has 13 residues. The DNA for the CDR3 is TGTGCCAGCAGCAGGGGCCGGGACACTGAAGCTTTCTTT. Amino acid sequence: CASSRGRDTEAFF.

V is TRBV5-6 and J is TRBJ1-5, with D possibly matching TRBD1 (5 bases). The CDR3 is 12 residues long. Deletions cut 8 bases from V and 3 bases from J, with 9 bases between. The germline CDR1 and CDR2 sequences are SGHDT and YYEEEE. CDR3 in DNA: TGTGCCAGTCAGGGAGCCAATCAGCCCCAGCATTTT. This gives the protein CASQGANQPQHF.

The rearrangement links TRBV7-2 to TRBJ1-2, with 8 bases matching TRBD1. Trimming took 5 bases from V and 3 from J; bases not matched to a gene: 5. The CDR3 loop spans 14 amino acids. Germline V gene data show CDR1 as SGHTA and CDR2 as FQGNSA. The CDR3 DNA reads as TGTGCCAGCAGCCCGACAGGGGAGGACTATGGCTACACCTTC. Protein product: CASSPTGEDYGYTF. Supplemented by reference TRBV7-2 and TRBJ1-2, the full variable domain reads GAGVSQSPSNKVTEKGKDVELRCDPISGHTALYWYRQSLGQGLEFLIYFQGNSAPDKSGLPSDRFSAERTGGSVSTLTIQRTQQEDSAVYLCASSPTGEDYGYTFGSGTRLTVV.

This clone has a single count. This rearrangement joins TRBV4-3 to TRBJ2-2; TRBD2 is a possible D gene (5 bases). The CDR3 extends over 13 amino acids. Trimming shortened V by 5 bases and J by 6 bases, and 10 bases separated the two germline ends. Germline CDR1 LGHNA, CDR2 YSLEER. This CDR3 reads CASSYRGAGELFF. The CDR3 DNA reads TGCGCCAGCAGCTACCGGGGAGCCGGGGAGCTGTTTTTT.

The chain recombines TRBV7-9 with TRBJ1-2; D is undetermined. The CDR3 sequence is 13 residues long. Germline assignment: CDR1 SEHNR and CDR2 FQNEAQ (reference sequence). The germline V and J ends were trimmed by 5 bases and 6 bases, with 13 bases remaining between them. The CDR3 DNA reads as TGTGCCAGCAGCCCCTCGCCGGATAATGGCTACACCTTC. Its translation: CASSPSPDNGYTF.

The V and J genes are TRBV7-2 and TRBJ1-3; D uncertain. Germline V gene lookup returns CDR1 SGHTA and CDR2 FQGNSA. This CDR3 region has 13 residues. Trimming shortened V by 1 base and J by 5 bases, and 6 bases separated the two germline ends. The CDR3 loop reads CASSLEPRNTIYF. Here the CDR3 DNA reads TGTGCCAGCAGCTTAGAGCCGAGAAACACCATATATTTT.

The chain uses TRBV4-3 and TRBJ2-7; 10 bases fit TRBD2. Unmatched junction bases numbered 8, after V lost 3 bases and J lost 3 bases. The CDR3 has 16 amino acids. The germline V gene has CDR1 LGHNA and CDR2 YSLEER. The CDR3 region has the DNA TGCGCCAGCAGCCAGGAAGGGGCTAGCGGGAGCTACGAGCAGTACTTC. Protein sequence: CASSQEGASGSYEQYF.

The chain uses TRBV5-1 and TRBJ2-7, with D unclear. V shed 0 bases and J shed 4 bases, with 5 bases lying between them. Germline CDR1 SGHRS, CDR2 YFSETQ. CDR3 length equals 12 residues. DNA of the CDR3: TGCGCCAGCAGCTTGGTTGAGTACGAGCAGTACTTC. Protein product: CASSLVEYEQYF.